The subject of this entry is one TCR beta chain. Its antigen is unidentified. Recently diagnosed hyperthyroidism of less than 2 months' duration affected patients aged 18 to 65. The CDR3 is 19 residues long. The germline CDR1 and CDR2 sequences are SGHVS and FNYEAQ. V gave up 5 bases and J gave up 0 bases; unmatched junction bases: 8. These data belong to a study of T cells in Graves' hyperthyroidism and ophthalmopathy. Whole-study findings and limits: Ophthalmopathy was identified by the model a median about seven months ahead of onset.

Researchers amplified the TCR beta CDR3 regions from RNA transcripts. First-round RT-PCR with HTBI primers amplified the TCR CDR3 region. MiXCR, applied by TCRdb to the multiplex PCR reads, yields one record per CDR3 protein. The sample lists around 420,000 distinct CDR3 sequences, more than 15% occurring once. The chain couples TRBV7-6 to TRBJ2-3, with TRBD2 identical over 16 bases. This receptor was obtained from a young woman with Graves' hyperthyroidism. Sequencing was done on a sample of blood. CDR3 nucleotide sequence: TGTGCCAGCAGCCCCCGGGGACTAGCGGGGGGGCCCAGCACAGATACGCAGTATTTT. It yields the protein CASSPRGLAGGPSTDTQYF.